This TCR beta chain was sequenced in a study of cytomegalovirus exposure and HLA in healthy donors. Notes on the study in general: The study listed under 200 cytomegalovirus-associated TCR beta chains. It was reported that the classifier diagnosed cytomegalovirus status with high specificity and sensitivity in both the original and validation cohorts. One cluster of highly shared sequence variants probably arose as a sequencing artifact. Immune exposure data for these donors was limited to CMV serostatus.

PCR was performed using 60 Vbeta and 13 Jbeta primers. This table comes from immunoSEQ multiplex PCR, and its TCRdb copy is limited to in-frame clones, with some not included. The sample holds 150,000 or so clones, 77% seen once. Concerning this clone itself: Antigen specificity is unknown.

The V segment lost 0 bases and the J segment 5 bases; nucleotides outside the gene matches: 13. The CDR3 extends over 18 amino acids. CDR1 LGHNA and CDR2 YNFKEQ come from the germline V gene. The sequencing input was PBMCs. The receptor was isolated from a man in his fifties or sixties in good health and CMV-seropositive. The rearrangement uses TRBV4-2 and TRBJ2-5; TRBD2 aligns across 9 bases. CDR3 DNA: TGTGCCAGCAGCCAAGAACGGCTAGCGGGGAGCTGGGGGGAGACCCAGTACTTC. Translating it yields CASSQERLAGSWGETQYF.